The present entry profiles one T cell receptor (beta chain) with its context. The antigen is unknown. In germline, CDR1 is SGHNT, CDR2 YYREEE (reference sequence). CDR3 length equals 16 residues. Germline trimming cut 4 bases from V and 7 bases from J; bases unmatched to any gene: 17. This entry belongs to a study of OX40 agonist ivuxolimab in advanced cancers. Turning to the study itself: The study gave patients intravenous ivuxolimab at 0.01 to 10 mg/kg every 2 weeks. Partial responses were recorded for three patients, including one with hepatocellular carcinoma and two with cutaneous melanoma.

Clones were read by immunoSEQ multiplex PCR, and TCRdb kept only the in-frame ones, dropping some. This sample yields 100,000 to 150,000 clones, of which approximately 94% are seen a single time; more than 1% belongs to the top ten. Study-level results: Clonal expansion by week 6 occurred in CD4+ and CD8+ blood T cells (at 0.1 to 3.0 mg/kg).

The material was CD4+ or CD8+ T cells sorted from blood, obtained in a trial of the OX40 agonist ivuxolimab. This clonotype was obtained from an adult with an advanced solid tumor such as melanoma, head and neck, liver or kidney cancer. The chain employs TRBV5-4 and TRBJ2-7, with 7 nucleotides matching TRBD2. In nucleotides, the CDR3 is TGTGCCAGCAGCCCGCGGACTAGAACCGGTACGGGGGAGCAGTACTTC. Translation gives CASSPRTRTGTGEQYF.